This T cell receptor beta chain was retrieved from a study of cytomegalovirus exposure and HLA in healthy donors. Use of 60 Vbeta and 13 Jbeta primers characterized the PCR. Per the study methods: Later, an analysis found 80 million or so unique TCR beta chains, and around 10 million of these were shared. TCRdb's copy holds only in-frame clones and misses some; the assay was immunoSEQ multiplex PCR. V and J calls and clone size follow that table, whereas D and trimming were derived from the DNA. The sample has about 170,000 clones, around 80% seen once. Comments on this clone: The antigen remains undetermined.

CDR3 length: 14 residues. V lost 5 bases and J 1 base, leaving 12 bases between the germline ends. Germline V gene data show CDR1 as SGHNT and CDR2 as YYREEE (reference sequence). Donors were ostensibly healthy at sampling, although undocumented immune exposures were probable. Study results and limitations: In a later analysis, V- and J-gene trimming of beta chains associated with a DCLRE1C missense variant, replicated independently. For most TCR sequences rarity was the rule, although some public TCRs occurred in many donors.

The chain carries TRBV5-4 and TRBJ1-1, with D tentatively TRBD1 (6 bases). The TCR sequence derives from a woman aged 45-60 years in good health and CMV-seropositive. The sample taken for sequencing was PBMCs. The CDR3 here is CASRPRTANTEAFF. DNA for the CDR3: TGTGCCAGCAGGCCTCGGACAGCGAACACTGAAGCTTTCTTT.